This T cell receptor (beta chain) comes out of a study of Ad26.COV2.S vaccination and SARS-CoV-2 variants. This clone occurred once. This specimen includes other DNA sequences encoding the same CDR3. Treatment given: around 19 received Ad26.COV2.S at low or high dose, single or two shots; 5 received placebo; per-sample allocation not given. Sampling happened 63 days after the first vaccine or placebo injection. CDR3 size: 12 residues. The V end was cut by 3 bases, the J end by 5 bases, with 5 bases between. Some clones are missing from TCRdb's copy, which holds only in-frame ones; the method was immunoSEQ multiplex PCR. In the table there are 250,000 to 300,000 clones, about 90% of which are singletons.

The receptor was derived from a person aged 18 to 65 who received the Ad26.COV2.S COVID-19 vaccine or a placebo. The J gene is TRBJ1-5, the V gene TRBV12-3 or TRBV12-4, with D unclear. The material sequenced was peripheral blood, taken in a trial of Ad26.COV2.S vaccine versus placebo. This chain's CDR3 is CASSLGDQPQHF. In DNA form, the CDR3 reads TGTGCCAGCAGTTTGGGAGATCAGCCCCAGCATTTT.